The 20 T cell receptor beta chains given below trace back to one sample, sequenced in a study of T cells in Graves' hyperthyroidism and ophthalmopathy. TCR beta CDR3 regions were amplified from RNA transcripts. HTBI primers drove first-round RT-PCR of the TCR CDR3. Using its own MiXCR run on the multiplex PCR reads, TCRdb lists one record per CDR3 protein. The table lists some 740,000 distinct CDR3 sequences, roughly 15% of them singletons. The sequencing input was blood. These receptors were obtained from a young woman with Graves' hyperthyroidism.

This clonotype has just a few counts. The genes are TRBV19 and TRBJ2-5; 10 bases are shared with TRBD1. Germline assignment: CDR1 LNHDA and CDR2 SQIVND (reference sequence). CDR3 size: 14 residues. The V segment lost 5 bases and the J segment 5 bases; nucleotides outside the gene matches: 5. The CDR3 spells CASSSGQGSETQYF. In DNA, the CDR3 is TGTGCCAGTAGTTCGGGACAGGGGTCGGAGACCCAGTACTTC.

There are a few counts of this clonotype. This chain joins TRBV11-2 and TRBJ2-1; TRBD2 matches at 7 bases. The CDR3 spans 13 residues. Germline lookup yields CDR1 SGHAT and CDR2 FQNNGV. V was clipped by 0 bases and J by 12 bases; unmatched bases: 5. The CDR3 DNA reads as TGTGCCAGCAGCTTAGATCCGGGGGGAGGGCAGTTCTTC. The encoded protein is CASSLDPGGGQFF.

This clonotype occurred a few times. V is TRBV20-1 and J is TRBJ2-3; D is perhaps TRBD1 (5 bases). The V gene lost 3 bases and the J gene lost 2 bases, with 12 bases spanning the gap. Germline assignment: CDR1 DFQATT and CDR2 SNEGSKA (reference sequence). CDR3 size: 14 residues. The chain's CDR3 is CSARTVFFTDTQYF. CDR3 DNA: TGCAGTGCTAGGACAGTTTTCTTCACAGATACGCAGTATTTT.

This clonotype was observed at least ten times. This chain connects TRBV11-2 to TRBJ2-7, with D perhaps TRBD1 (6 bases). The V gene's germline CDR1 is SGHAT and CDR2 FQNNGV. Trimming removed 5 bases at V and 3 bases at J, with 17 bases between. The CDR3 is 15 amino acids. The CDR3 DNA reads TGTGCCAGCAGCGCTAGGGACAAGGGACGCTACGAGCAGTACTTC. It yields the protein CASSARDKGRYEQYF.

As DNA, the CDR3 is TGTGCCAGCAGTTCCCCGGGGGGCAACACCGGGGAGCTGTTTTTT. Amino acids: CASSSPGGNTGELFF. The chain couples TRBV28 to TRBJ2-2; D is possibly TRBD2 (7 bases). The CDR3 is 15 residues long. V lost 4 bases to trimming and J lost 2 bases, with 11 bases between them. Germline V gene sequence: CDR1 MDHEN, CDR2 SYDVKM.

This clonotype was observed a handful of times. The chain employs TRBV7-9 and TRBJ2-3; a possible D gene is TRBD2 (5 bases). The length of the CDR3 is 19 residues. Germline V gene data show CDR1 as SEHNR and CDR2 as FQNEAQ (reference sequence). V lost 7 bases and J lost 4, with 30 bases in between. Here the CDR3 reads CASTLRGSYPGNRADTQYF. CDR3 nucleotide sequence: TGTGCCAGCACCCTCCGGGGATCATACCCAGGCAACCGAGCAGATACGCAGTATTTT.

This clonotype showed up many times. The rearrangement links TRBV29-1 to TRBJ2-1; D is possibly TRBD1 or TRBD2 (6 bases each). CDR3 size: 14 residues. Germline V gene data show CDR1 as SQVTM and CDR2 as ANQGSEA. V was cut by 0 bases and J by 5 bases, with 11 bases left in between. CDR3 sequence reads: CSVEDWGADNEQFF. CDR3 bases: TGCAGCGTTGAAGACTGGGGGGCGGACAATGAGCAGTTCTTC.

Here the CDR3 DNA reads TGTGCCAGCAGCCAAGATGAGGGGGCGGGCGAGCAGTACTTC. As protein: CASSQDEGAGEQYF. The rearrangement uses TRBV4-2 and TRBJ2-7; 7 bases match TRBD1. V was pared by 0 bases and J by 6 bases, with 5 bases of the junction left unmatched. The V gene's germline CDR1 is LGHNA and CDR2 YNFKEQ. The CDR3 runs 14 residues.

There are many counts of this clonotype. This rearrangement joins TRBV18 to TRBJ2-1; TRBD2 matches 12 bases. In germline, CDR1 is KGHSH, CDR2 LQKENI. This CDR3 is built from 18 residues. V lost 1 base to trimming and J lost 3 bases; unmatched junction nucleotides: 7. The CDR3 nucleotides are TGTGCCAGCTCACCACGACTAGCGGGAGAGGCTCTCTACAATGAGCAGTTCTTC. Residues: CASSPRLAGEALYNEQFF.

This clonotype has at least ten counts. The J gene is TRBJ1-2, the V gene TRBV20-1, with a tentative D call TRBD1 (6 bases). Trimming stripped 4 bases from V and 6 bases from J, with 12 bases between. The CDR3 runs to 12 residues. Germline V gene sequence: CDR1 DFQATT, CDR2 SNEGSKA (reference sequence). In nucleotides, the CDR3 is TGCAGTGCTACCAGGGGCGTCGATGGCTACACCTTC. It is translated as CSATRGVDGYTF.

This clonotype was seen a handful of times. The chain carries TRBV3-1 and TRBJ2-4, with TRBD1 matching over 10 bases. The CDR3 spans 14 residues. Per germline, CDR1 LGHDT and CDR2 YNNKEL (reference sequence). The J segment lost 8 bases and the V segment lost 5 bases, leaving 6 bases of the junction unmatched. The CDR3 loop is CASSGRDRGDIQYF. The CDR3 DNA is TGTGCCAGCAGCGGACGGGACAGGGGTGACATTCAGTACTTC.

The gene calls are TRBV29-1 and TRBJ2-5; either TRBD1 or TRBD2 may supply D (6 bases each). CDR3 length equals 12 residues. V gave up 6 bases and J gave up 5 bases, with 13 bases separating them. Germline V CDR1 and CDR2: SQVTM, ANQGSEA. The CDR3 here is CSVAGGAETQYF. The CDR3 DNA reads TGCAGCGTCGCCGGGGGCGCGGAGACCCAGTACTTC.

This clonotype came up a few times. The J gene is TRBJ2-2, the V gene TRBV5-6; D perhaps matches TRBD1 (6 bases). The CDR3 totals 15 residues. Per germline, CDR1 SGHDT and CDR2 YYEEEE. Trimming removed 5 bases from V and 1 base from J, with 12 bases in between. The CDR3 sequence: CASSFGQLNTGELFF. For the CDR3, the DNA is TGTGCCAGCAGTTTTGGACAGCTGAACACCGGGGAGCTGTTTTTT.

The chain is built from TRBV9 and TRBJ1-2; 7 bases match TRBD1. The CDR3 has 14 amino acids. J lost 8 bases, V lost 0 bases, and 7 bases had no gene match. Germline V gives CDR1 SGDLS, CDR2 YYNGEE. The CDR3 protein is CASSVDRGQRGYTF. The CDR3 nucleotides read TGTGCCAGCAGCGTAGATAGGGGGCAGAGAGGCTACACCTTC.

This clonotype was observed a handful of times. V is TRBV14 and J is TRBJ1-2; 8 bases match TRBD1. The CDR3 contains 15 residues. The germline V gene has CDR1 SGHDN and CDR2 FVKESK. The V gene end was trimmed by 1 base and the J gene end by 5 bases; junction bases not matched to a gene: 6. The chain's CDR3 is CASSQVHDRGYGYTF. The CDR3 DNA reads TGTGCCAGCAGCCAAGTCCACGACAGGGGTTATGGCTACACCTTC.

The sample holds many counts of this clonotype. The chain combines TRBV18 with TRBJ2-7; 13 nucleotides match TRBD2. Germline CDR1 KGHSH, CDR2 LQKENI. The CDR3 length is 16 residues. V lost 3 bases to trimming and J lost 1 base; unmatched junction nucleotides: 3. CDR3 sequence (DNA): TGTGCCAGCTCACCCCAGGGACTAGCGGGGTCCTACGAGCAGTACTTC. Encoded protein: CASSPQGLAGSYEQYF.

The chain is built from TRBV19 and TRBJ1-1; no reliable D call. CDR1 and CDR2 (germline): LNHDA, SQIVND (reference sequence). Trimming left V 2 bases short and J 5 bases short, with 15 bases between. The CDR3 totals 15 residues. Written as DNA, the CDR3 is TGTGCCAGTAGTATACGGAGACCTACCCAAACTGAAGCTTTCTTT. Amino acids: CASSIRRPTQTEAFF.

This chain joins TRBV6-2 or TRBV6-3 and TRBJ2-3, with a possible D match to TRBD2 (5 bases). V was pared by 11 bases and J by 1 base, with 10 bases between. Germline V gives CDR1 MNHEY, CDR2 SVGEGT. The CDR3 is made up of 12 amino acids. As DNA, the CDR3 is TGTGCCGGAGGTCCCGGCACAGATACGCAGTATTTT. It is translated as CAGGPGTDTQYF.

The table lists this clonotype with many counts. The chain has TRBV29-1 and TRBJ2-5, with 7 bases that match TRBD2. The CDR3 is 14 amino acids. In germline, CDR1 is SQVTM, CDR2 ANQGSEA. The ends lost 7 bases at V and 5 bases at J; junction bases unmatched: 13. CDR3 nucleotide sequence: TGCAGCGCACGAGCGACGTTCGGGGGGGAGACCCAGTACTTC. Its translation: CSARATFGGETQYF.

This clonotype was observed many times. The chain recombines TRBV2 with TRBJ2-3; TRBD2 aligns across 11 bases. This CDR3 comprises 16 residues. With V trimmed by 6 bases and J by 5 bases, 10 bases remained unmatched. Germline lookup yields CDR1 SNHLY and CDR2 FYNNEI. CDR3 in amino acids: CASSPLLAGGGDTQYF. In DNA, the CDR3 is TGTGCCAGCAGCCCCCTTCTAGCGGGAGGTGGAGATACGCAGTATTTT.